This T cell receptor (beta chain) was obtained from a study of T-cell memory formation after mild COVID-19. In TCRdb, the 5' RACE reads were re-called with MiXCR into one record per CDR3 protein. This table has roughly 370,000 distinct CDR3 sequences, about 15% appearing once. The receptor's source is a man younger than 30 who had mild COVID-19 (a few samples of this study predate the infection). Cell type and time point are not known. Material: PBMCs or a T cell subset sorted from them (not recorded which).

CDR3 in amino acids: CASSYPRIHSGAQYF. For the CDR3, the DNA is TGTGCCAGCAGCTATCCCAGGATCCATAGTGGAGCCCAGTACTTC. The chain links TRBV7-8 to TRBJ2-5; D is ambiguous. Germline V gene lookup returns CDR1 SGHVS and CDR2 FQNEAQ. Deletions cut 4 bases from V and 9 bases from J, with 21 bases between. The CDR3 has 15 residues.